This TCR beta chain was identified in a study of blood T cell repertoires in COVID-19 (dated by TCRdb to the early 2020s). The study in broad terms: Samples from collaborators originated in the United States, Italy and Spain and spanned both the acute and convalescent phases of COVID-19. The material from the prospective study consisted of cDNA or gDNA derived from T cells, B-cell-depleted T cells, or PBMCs. Subjects who had been exposed to COVID-19, were actively infected with it, or had recovered from it provided the deeply sampled blood TCRbeta repertoires that made up the dataset. The repertoires were released in a freely available public database intended as a resource for research on the immune response to SARS-CoV-2. Samples came from the ongoing ImmuneRACE study (first 160 participants) plus 1,254 subjects from 6 global collaborators. A de-identified subject ID, COVID-19 status, age in years and sex were almost always included in the sample metadata. Where HLA class I and class II types were available, the types were taken from metadata supplied by the sample provider, not from assay-based typing. What the research found in general, with its limitations: The amount of clinical and demographic metadata varied by source and participant and was provided uncurated.

This clone appeared once. The target of this receptor is not known. No qualities accompany the bases; no much larger clone lies one base away. Participants in the prospective study were aged roughly 18 to 95 years, lived in about two dozen United States geographic areas, and enrolled through a virtual design. To assign participants to cohorts, the prospective study relied on clinical history that participants themselves reported in a screening survey and a study questionnaire. Recovered participants in ImmuneRACE Cohort 3 were defined as having two consecutive negative NP/OP PCR tests, clearance from a healthcare professional, or resolution of symptoms. Each participant in the prospective study had whole blood, serum and a nasopharyngeal or oropharyngeal swab collected by mobile phlebotomists. Participants in the prospective study had the option to provide additional blood draws and questionnaires over an approximately 2-month period. Before DNA extraction, prospective study blood samples were shipped either frozen or at room temperature.

From the cysteine through the phenylalanine, the CDR3 covers 13 amino acids. This entry keeps only the CDR3 DNA: 39 bases, framed from base 1. CDR1 MDHEN and CDR2 SYDVKM were looked up in the germline V gene. The V and J ends are trimmed by 6 bases and 2 bases, leaving 7 bases between them. The immunoSEQ Assay, a bias-controlled multiplex PCR, was used to amplify TCRbeta CDR3 regions from genomic DNA. In the original analysis: The number of nucleated cells in each sample was estimated from the amplification of reference gene primers within the assay. To quantify the absolute abundance of each unique TCRbeta CDR3 rearrangement, sequence reads were collapsed and filtered. For each sample, productive Simpson clonality was calculated as the square root of Simpson's diversity index across productive rearrangements. Drawn from immuneACCESS, this table holds only the in-frame rearrangements with V and J called that TCRdb kept. Clones are partly lost; checked studies trace under half to an unresolved V gene and leave the rest unexplained. That table supplies the V and J calls and clone size; D and trimming were determined from the DNA. This sample gives 300,000 or so clones in total; about 90% of them show up just once. Jointly, the top ten make up roughly 0.94% of the sample.

This clonotype was obtained from a woman between 25 and 40 years old who had recovered from COVID-19. The receptor chain draws on TRBV28 and TRBJ2-2, with no confident D gene call. Material: PBMCs or T cells enriched from blood (not recorded which). DNA sequence: TGTGCCAGCAGCATCATTAACACCGGGGAGCTGTTTTTT. This gives the protein CASSIINTGELFF.